A selection of T cell receptor beta chains follows, all from one sample in a study of blood T cell repertoires in COVID-19. Produced via immunoSEQ multiplex PCR; TCRdb's table is partial and in-frame only. The sample yields about 29,000 clones, roughly 87% seen once. The specimen sequenced was peripheral blood. Every receptor here comes from a human donor in a cohort sampled during active COVID-19. CDR3s include the opening cysteine and the closing phenylalanine or tryptophan. The D gene is left open where the match is weak. Size values are once, few and many counts, or a class for expanded clones, and some rows have none.

D	size	V	J	CDR3	DNA
-	-	TRBV6-5	TRBJ2-1	CASTEGANYNEQFF	TGTGCCAGCACCGAAGGGGCTAACTACAATGAGCAGTTCTTC
TRBD1	-	TRBV7-8	TRBJ1-4	CASSVQGAANEKLFF	TGTGCCAGCAGCGTCCAGGGGGCGGCTAATGAAAAACTGTTTTTT
-	-	TRBV7-9	TRBJ1-1	CASSLDGRANTEAFF	TGTGCCAGCAGCTTAGACGGCAGGGCGAACACTGAAGCTTTCTTT
-	-	TRBV7-9	TRBJ2-7	CASSLEPPAGEQYF	TGTGCCAGCAGCTTGGAACCCCCGGCGGGGGAGCAGTACTTC
TRBD1	-	TRBV4-2	TRBJ1-2	CASSYSTGYNYGYTF	TGTGCCAGCAGCTACTCGACAGGGTACAACTATGGCTACACCTTC
TRBD1	-	TRBV6-1	TRBJ2-7	CASSEGTGGFYEQYF	TGTGCCAGCAGTGAAGGGACAGGGGGTTTCTACGAGCAGTACTTC
-	-	TRBV6-5	TRBJ2-1	CASSRLSSYNEQFF	TGTGCCAGCAGCCGATTGAGCTCCTACAATGAGCAGTTCTTC
TRBD2	-	TRBV5-1	TRBJ2-1	CASSRTSGGIPYNEQFF	TGCGCCAGCAGCAGGACTAGCGGGGGCATTCCATACAATGAGCAGTTCTTC
TRBD1	-	TRBV18	TRBJ2-2	CASSPETGGYTGELFF	TGTGCCAGCTCCCCCGAGACAGGGGGATACACCGGGGAGCTGTTTTTT
-	few	TRBV7-2	TRBJ2-1	CASSRRHMGEQFF	TGTGCCAGCAGCCGCCGACATATGGGTGAGCAGTTCTTC
-	-	TRBV7-3	TRBJ2-5	CASSDDRQLQETQYF	TGTGCCAGCAGCGATGACCGACAGCTACAAGAGACCCAGTACTTC
TRBD1	once	TRBV7-6	TRBJ2-7	CASSLARDRGEQYF	TGTGCCAGCAGCTTAGCCCGAGACAGGGGCGAGCAGTACTTC
-	-	TRBV28	TRBJ1-2	CASSPYRNYGYTF	TGTGCCAGCAGTCCCTACAGGAACTATGGCTACACCTTC
TRBD1	-	TRBV6-6	TRBJ1-4	CASSYLGQGPEKLFF	TGTGCCAGCAGTTACCTTGGACAGGGGCCAGAAAAACTGTTTTTT
-	-	TRBV10-2	TRBJ2-2	CASSESRSTGELFF	TGCGCCAGCAGTGAGTCAAGGAGTACCGGGGAGCTGTTTTTT
-	-	TRBV5-4	TRBJ1-1	CASSLEARSNTEAFF	TGTGCCAGCAGCTTGGAGGCCAGGTCGAACACTGAAGCTTTCTTT
-	-	TRBV27	TRBJ2-3	CASSLSLAVSTDTQYF	TGTGCCAGCAGTTTATCCTTAGCGGTGTCCACAGATACGCAGTATTTT
-	-	TRBV28	TRBJ2-7	CASSLGWRVRYEQYF	TGTGCCAGCAGTTTAGGCTGGCGGGTGCGATACGAGCAGTACTTC
TRBD2	-	TRBV27	TRBJ2-5	CASSLSSLAGGQRTQYF	TGTGCCAGCAGTTTATCGAGCCTAGCGGGGGGGCAGCGGACCCAGTACTTC
TRBD1	-	TRBV5-1	TRBJ2-3	CASSLAGTGGPDTQYF	TGCGCCAGCAGCTTAGCCGGGACAGGGGGTCCAGATACGCAGTATTTT
TRBD1	-	TRBV28	TRBJ1-5	CASSIQQGLFQPQHF	TGTGCCAGCAGTATCCAACAGGGGTTATTTCAGCCCCAGCATTTT
-	-	TRBV19	TRBJ1-1	CASSIGQRLGYMNTEAFF	TGTGCCAGTAGTATAGGACAGAGATTAGGTTACATGAACACTGAAGCTTTCTTT
TRBD1	-	TRBV5-1	TRBJ2-3	CASSLVTGAVDTQYF	TGCGCCAGCAGCTTGGTTACAGGGGCCGTGGATACGCAGTATTTT
TRBD1	-	TRBV28	TRBJ2-7	CASSELTGQGYF	TGTGCCAGCAGCGAATTGACGGGACAGGGATACTTC
-	-	TRBV18	TRBJ2-7	CASSPTQHSYEQYF	TGTGCCAGCTCACCGACACAGCACTCCTACGAGCAGTACTTC
TRBD1	-	TRBV6-2/TRBV6-3	TRBJ1-2	CASSYDRAAGYTF	TGTGCCAGCAGTTACGACAGGGCGGCCGGCTACACCTTC
TRBD1	-	TRBV6-2/TRBV6-3	TRBJ2-5	CASSLRQGQETQYF	TGTGCCAGCAGCTTAAGACAGGGCCAAGAGACCCAGTACTTC
TRBD1	once	TRBV15	TRBJ2-1	CATSSTGTGLNEQFF	TGTGCCACCAGCAGCACCGGGACAGGGCTAAATGAGCAGTTCTTC
-	-	TRBV19	TRBJ1-5	CASSPLTVYSNQPQHF	TGTGCCAGTAGCCCCCTGACAGTTTATAGCAATCAGCCCCAGCATTTT
-	-	TRBV13	TRBJ2-7	CASSLGGNYEQYF	TGTGCCAGCAGCTTAGGCGGTAACTACGAGCAGTACTTC
TRBD1	-	TRBV3-1/TRBV3-2	TRBJ1-3	CASSLTGGSGNTIYF	TGTGCCAGCAGCCTCACAGGGGGATCTGGAAACACCATATATTTT
TRBD2	-	TRBV4-2	TRBJ2-3	CASSQDPRGGGTDTQYF	TGTGCCAGCAGCCAAGATCCCCGGGGGGGCGGCACAGATACGCAGTATTTT
-	-	TRBV6-2/TRBV6-3	TRBJ2-1	CASSYEDEQFF	TGTGCCAGCAGTTACGAGGATGAGCAGTTCTTC
TRBD1	-	TRBV9	TRBJ2-5	CASSLGTEMTQYF	TGTGCCAGCAGCCTCGGGACAGAGATGACCCAGTACTTC
-	few	TRBV25-1	TRBJ1-6	CASSEYSSYNSPLHF	TGTGCCAGCAGTGAATATAGCTCCTATAATTCACCCCTCCACTTT
TRBD1	once	TRBV12-5	TRBJ1-4	CASGLDPDRGEKLFF	TGTGCTAGTGGTTTGGACCCCGACAGGGGTGAAAAACTGTTTTTT
TRBD1	-	TRBV20-1	TRBJ1-5	CSASVLGGGNQPQHF	TGCAGTGCTAGTGTGTTAGGGGGCGGCAATCAGCCCCAGCATTTT
-	few	TRBV4-3	TRBJ1-1	CASSQEPRGIIEAFF	TGCGCCAGCAGCCAAGAACCCAGGGGCATTATTGAAGCTTTCTTT
TRBD1	-	TRBV3-1/TRBV3-2	TRBJ2-1	CASSQEDRGPEEQFF	TGTGCCAGCAGCCAAGAGGACAGGGGGCCTGAAGAGCAGTTCTTC
-	-	TRBV3-1/TRBV3-2	TRBJ2-7	CASSHSSYEQYF	TGTGCCAGCAGCCATTCCTCGTACGAGCAGTACTTC
-	-	TRBV12-3/TRBV12-4	TRBJ1-4	CASSSGVGEKLFF	TGTGCCAGCAGCTCGGGGGTAGGCGAAAAACTGTTTTTT
-	-	TRBV6-5	TRBJ2-3	CASSYSVAGTDTQYF	TGTGCCAGCAGTTACTCGGTAGCGGGCACAGATACGCAGTATTTT
-	-	TRBV5-1	TRBJ2-7	CASSLGRGPSYEQYF	TGCGCCAGCAGCTTGGGCCGGGGTCCCTCTTACGAGCAGTACTTC
TRBD1	-	TRBV19	TRBJ1-5	CASSSSTGIIYQPQHF	TGTGCCAGTAGTTCCTCGACAGGGATAATCTACCAGCCCCAGCATTTT
-	-	TRBV9	TRBJ1-2	CASSVPDTNYGYTF	TGTGCCAGCAGCGTACCCGACACTAACTATGGCTACACCTTC
TRBD2	once	TRBV7-2	TRBJ2-5	CASSPGGRLAGGSQYF	TGTGCCAGCAGCCCTGGGGGCCGCCTAGCGGGTGGGTCCCAGTACTTC
TRBD1	once	TRBV14	TRBJ2-3	CASSQYTGTGTADTQYF	TGTGCCAGCAGCCAATATACCGGGACAGGGACCGCAGATACGCAGTATTTT
TRBD2	-	TRBV4-1	TRBJ2-1	CASSQDLPKRGGYNEQFF	TGCGCCAGCAGCCAAGATTTGCCAAAGCGGGGGGGATACAATGAGCAGTTCTTC
-	few	TRBV6-1	TRBJ2-2	CASSEAGYTGELFF	TGTGCCAGCAGTGAGGCGGGTTACACCGGGGAGCTGTTTTTT
-	-	TRBV10-3	TRBJ1-3	CAISELHTGGGNTIYF	TGTGCCATCAGTGAGCTACACACTGGCGGGGGAAACACCATATATTTT
-	-	TRBV27	TRBJ2-3	CASRYSSTDTQYF	TGTGCCAGCAGGTACAGTAGCACAGATACGCAGTATTTT
-	-	TRBV6-1	TRBJ1-1	CASSDLAYTEAFF	TGTGCCAGCAGTGATCTGGCTTACACTGAAGCTTTCTTT
-	-	TRBV5-6	TRBJ1-4	CASSSQVEAGNEKLFF	TGTGCCAGCAGCTCCCAGGTGGAAGCGGGTAATGAAAAACTGTTTTTT
TRBD2	-	TRBV7-3	TRBJ2-5	CASSLWPAGGQETQYF	TGTGCCAGCAGCTTATGGCCAGCGGGGGGGCAAGAGACCCAGTACTTC
-	-	TRBV28	TRBJ2-3	CASSLGGDPDTQYF	TGTGCCAGCAGTTTGGGCGGGGACCCAGATACGCAGTATTTT
TRBD1	-	TRBV6-5	TRBJ1-2	CASTYRDRVDYGYTF	TGTGCCAGCACCTACAGGGACAGGGTGGATTATGGCTACACCTTC
TRBD2	-	TRBV9	TRBJ2-7	CASSVASGGSLGEQYF	TGTGCCAGCAGCGTAGCAAGCGGGGGGTCCTTGGGGGAGCAGTACTTC